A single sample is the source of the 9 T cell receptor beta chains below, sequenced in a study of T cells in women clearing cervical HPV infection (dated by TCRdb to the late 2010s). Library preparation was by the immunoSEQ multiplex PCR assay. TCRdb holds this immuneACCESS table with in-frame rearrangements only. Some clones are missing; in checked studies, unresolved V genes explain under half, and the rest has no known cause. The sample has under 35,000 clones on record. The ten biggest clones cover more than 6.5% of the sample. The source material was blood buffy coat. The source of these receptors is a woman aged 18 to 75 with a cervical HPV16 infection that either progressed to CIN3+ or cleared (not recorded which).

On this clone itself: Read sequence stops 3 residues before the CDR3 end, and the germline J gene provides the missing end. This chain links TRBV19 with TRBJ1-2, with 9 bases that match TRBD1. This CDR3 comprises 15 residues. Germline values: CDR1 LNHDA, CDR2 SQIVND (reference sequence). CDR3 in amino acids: CASSLPVGTGQGYTF. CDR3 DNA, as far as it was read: TGTGCCAGTAGTCTCCCAGTCGGGACAGGGCAAGGC.

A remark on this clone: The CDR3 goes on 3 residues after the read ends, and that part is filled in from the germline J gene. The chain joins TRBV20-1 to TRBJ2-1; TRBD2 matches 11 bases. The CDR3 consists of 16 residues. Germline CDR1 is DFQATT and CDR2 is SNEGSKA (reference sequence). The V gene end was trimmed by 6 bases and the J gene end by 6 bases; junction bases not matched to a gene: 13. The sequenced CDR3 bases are TGCAGTGCCCCCCTCTGGCGTAGCGGGGGGGCCAATGAG. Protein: CSAPLWRSGGANE. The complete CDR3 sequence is CSAPLWRSGGANEQFF.

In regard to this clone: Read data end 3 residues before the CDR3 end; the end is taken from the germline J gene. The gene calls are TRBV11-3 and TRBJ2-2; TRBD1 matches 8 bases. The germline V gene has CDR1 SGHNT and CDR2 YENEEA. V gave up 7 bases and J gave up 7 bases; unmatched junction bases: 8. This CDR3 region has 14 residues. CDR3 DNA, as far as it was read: TGTGCCAGCAATACTACAGGGGGTATCGGGGAG. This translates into CASNTTGGIGE. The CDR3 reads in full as CASNTTGGIGELFF.

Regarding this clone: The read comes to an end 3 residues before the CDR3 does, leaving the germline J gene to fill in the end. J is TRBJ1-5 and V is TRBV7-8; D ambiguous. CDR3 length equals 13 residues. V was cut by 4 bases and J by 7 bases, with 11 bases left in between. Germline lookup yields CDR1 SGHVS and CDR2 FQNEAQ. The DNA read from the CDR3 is TGTGCCAGCAGCTCCAGCGGGATGCAGCCC. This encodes CASSSSGMQP. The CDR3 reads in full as CASSSSGMQPQHF.

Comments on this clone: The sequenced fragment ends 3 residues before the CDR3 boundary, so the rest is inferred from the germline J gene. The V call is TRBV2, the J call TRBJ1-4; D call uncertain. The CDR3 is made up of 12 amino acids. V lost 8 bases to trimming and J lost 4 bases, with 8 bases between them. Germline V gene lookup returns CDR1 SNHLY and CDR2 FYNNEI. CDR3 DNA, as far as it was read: TGTGCCAGCGGCAGTGTTAATGAAAAA. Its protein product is CASGSVNEK. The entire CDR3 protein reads CASGSVNEKLFF.

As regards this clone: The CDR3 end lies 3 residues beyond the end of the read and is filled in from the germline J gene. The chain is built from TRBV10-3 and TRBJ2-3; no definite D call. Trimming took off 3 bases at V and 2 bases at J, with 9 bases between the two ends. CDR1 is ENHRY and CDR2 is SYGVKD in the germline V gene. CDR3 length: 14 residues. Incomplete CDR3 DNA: TGTGCCATCAGTGACCGGCGGCTCACAGATACG. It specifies CAISDRRLTDT. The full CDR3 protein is CAISDRRLTDTQYF.

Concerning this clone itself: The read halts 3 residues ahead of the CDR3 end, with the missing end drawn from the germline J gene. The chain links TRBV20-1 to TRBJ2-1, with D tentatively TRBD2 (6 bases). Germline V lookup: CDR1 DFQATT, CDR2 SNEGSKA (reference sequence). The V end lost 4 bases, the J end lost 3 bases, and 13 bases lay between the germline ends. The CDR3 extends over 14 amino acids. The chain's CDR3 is CSAKRLASYNEQFF. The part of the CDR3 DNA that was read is TGCAGTGCTAAGAGGCTAGCGAGCTACAATGAG.

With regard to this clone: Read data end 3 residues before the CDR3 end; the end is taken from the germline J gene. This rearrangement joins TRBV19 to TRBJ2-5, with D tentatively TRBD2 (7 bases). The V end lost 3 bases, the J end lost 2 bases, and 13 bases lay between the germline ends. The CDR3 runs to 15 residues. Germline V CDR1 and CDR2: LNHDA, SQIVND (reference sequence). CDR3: CASSIGGGGQETQYF. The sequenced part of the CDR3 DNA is TGTGCCAGTAGTATTGGAGGGGGAGGGCAAGAGACC.

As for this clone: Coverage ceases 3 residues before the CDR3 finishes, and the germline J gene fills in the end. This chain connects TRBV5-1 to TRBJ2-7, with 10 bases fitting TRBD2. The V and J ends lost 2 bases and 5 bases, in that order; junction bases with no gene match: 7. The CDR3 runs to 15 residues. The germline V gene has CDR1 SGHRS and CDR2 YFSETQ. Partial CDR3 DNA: TGCGCCAGCAGCTTCTTAGCGGGGGGCAGGAACGAG. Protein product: CASSFLAGGRNE. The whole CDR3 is CASSFLAGGRNEQYF.